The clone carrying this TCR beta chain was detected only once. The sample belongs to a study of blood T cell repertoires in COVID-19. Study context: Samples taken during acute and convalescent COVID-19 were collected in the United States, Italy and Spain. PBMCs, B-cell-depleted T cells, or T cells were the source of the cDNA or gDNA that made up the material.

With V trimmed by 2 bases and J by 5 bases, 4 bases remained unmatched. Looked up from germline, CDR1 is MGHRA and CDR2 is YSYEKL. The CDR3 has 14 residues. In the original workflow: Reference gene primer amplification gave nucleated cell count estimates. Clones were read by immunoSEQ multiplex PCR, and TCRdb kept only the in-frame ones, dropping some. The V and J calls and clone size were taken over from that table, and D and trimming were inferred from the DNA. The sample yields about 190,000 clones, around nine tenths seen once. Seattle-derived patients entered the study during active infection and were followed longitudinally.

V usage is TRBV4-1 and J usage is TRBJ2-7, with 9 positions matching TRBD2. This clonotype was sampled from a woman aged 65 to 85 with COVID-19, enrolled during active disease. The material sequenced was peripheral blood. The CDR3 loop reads CASSQSGRHHEQYF. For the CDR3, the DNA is TGCGCCAGCAGCCAAAGCGGGAGGCATCACGAGCAGTACTTC.